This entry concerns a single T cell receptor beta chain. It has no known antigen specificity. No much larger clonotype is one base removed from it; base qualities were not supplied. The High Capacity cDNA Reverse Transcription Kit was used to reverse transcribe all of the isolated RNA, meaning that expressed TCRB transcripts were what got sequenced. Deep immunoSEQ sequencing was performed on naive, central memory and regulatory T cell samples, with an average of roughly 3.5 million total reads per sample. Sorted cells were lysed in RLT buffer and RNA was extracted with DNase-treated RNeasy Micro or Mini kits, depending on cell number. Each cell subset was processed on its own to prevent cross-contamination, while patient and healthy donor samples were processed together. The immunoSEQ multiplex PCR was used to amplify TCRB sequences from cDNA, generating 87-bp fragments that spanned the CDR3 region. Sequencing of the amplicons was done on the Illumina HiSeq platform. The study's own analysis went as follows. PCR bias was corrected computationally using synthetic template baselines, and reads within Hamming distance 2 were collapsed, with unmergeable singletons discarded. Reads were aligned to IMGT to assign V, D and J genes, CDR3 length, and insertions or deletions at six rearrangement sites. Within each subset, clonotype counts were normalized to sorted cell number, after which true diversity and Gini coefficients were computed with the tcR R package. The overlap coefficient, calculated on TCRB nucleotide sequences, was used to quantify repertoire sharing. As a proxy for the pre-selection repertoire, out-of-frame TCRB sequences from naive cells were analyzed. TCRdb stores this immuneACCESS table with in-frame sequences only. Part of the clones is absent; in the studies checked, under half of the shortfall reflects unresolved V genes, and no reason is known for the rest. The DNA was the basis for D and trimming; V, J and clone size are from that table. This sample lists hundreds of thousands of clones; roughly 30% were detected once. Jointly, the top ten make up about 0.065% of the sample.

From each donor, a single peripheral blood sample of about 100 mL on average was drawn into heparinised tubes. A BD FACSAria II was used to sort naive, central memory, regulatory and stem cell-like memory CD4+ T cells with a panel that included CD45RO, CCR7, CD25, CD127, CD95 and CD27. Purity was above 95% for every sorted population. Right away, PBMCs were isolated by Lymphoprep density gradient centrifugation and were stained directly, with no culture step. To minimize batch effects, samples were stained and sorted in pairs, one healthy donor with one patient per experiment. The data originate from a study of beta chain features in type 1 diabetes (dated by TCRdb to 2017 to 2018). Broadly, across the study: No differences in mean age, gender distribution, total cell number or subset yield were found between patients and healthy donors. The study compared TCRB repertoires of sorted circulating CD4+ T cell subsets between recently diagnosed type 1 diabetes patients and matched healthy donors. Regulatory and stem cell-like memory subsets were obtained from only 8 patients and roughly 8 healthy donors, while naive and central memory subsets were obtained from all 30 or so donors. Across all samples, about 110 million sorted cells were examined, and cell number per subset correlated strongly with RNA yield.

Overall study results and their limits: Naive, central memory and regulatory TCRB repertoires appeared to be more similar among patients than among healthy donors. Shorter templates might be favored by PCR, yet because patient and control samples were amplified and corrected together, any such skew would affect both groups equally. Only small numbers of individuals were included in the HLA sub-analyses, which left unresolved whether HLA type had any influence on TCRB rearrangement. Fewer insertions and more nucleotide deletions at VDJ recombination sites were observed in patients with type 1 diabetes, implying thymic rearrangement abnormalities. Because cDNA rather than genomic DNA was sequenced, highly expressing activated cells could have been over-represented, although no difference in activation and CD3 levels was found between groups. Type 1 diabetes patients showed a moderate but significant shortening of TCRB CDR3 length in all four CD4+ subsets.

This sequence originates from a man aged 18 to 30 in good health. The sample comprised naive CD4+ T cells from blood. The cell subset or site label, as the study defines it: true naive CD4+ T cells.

The DNA sequence is as follows: TGTGCCAGCAGCGTAGTTGCGGGACTTTACGGTGAGCAGTTCTTC. Its protein product is CASSVVAGLYGEQFF. The chain was built from TRBV9 and TRBJ2-1, with TRBD2 as a weak D call on 6 bases. Counted from cysteine to phenylalanine, this CDR3 has 15 amino acids. Only the CDR3 portion is preserved as DNA: 45 bases, with reading frame beginning at the first base. V gives up 0 bases and J gives up 9 bases, and the segment between their germline ends measures 16 bases. The germline V gene supplies CDR1 SGDLS and CDR2 YYNGEE.